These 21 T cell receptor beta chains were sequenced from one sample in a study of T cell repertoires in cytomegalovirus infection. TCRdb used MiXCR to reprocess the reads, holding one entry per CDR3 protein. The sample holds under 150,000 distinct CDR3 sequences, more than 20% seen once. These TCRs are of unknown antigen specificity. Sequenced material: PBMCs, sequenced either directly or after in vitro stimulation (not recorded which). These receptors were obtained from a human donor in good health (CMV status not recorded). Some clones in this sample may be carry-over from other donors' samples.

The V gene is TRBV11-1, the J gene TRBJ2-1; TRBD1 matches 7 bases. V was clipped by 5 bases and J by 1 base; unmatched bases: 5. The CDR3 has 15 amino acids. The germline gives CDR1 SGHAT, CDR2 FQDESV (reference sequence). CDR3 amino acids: CASSIEQGSYNEQFF. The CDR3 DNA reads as TGTGCCAGCAGCATCGAACAGGGGTCCTACAATGAGCAGTTCTTC.

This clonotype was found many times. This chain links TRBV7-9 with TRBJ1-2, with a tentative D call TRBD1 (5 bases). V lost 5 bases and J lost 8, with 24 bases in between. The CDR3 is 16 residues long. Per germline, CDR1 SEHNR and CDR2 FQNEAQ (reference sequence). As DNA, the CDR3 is TGTGCCAGCAGCCAGGCCCTGGTCCAGGGCCCGGGAGGCTACACCTTC. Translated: CASSQALVQGPGGYTF.

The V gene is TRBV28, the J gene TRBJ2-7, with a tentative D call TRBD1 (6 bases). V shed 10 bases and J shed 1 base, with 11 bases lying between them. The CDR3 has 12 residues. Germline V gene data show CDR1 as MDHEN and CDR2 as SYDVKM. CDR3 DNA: TGTGCCACCTCCGACAGGTCCTACGAGCAGTACTTC. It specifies CATSDRSYEQYF.

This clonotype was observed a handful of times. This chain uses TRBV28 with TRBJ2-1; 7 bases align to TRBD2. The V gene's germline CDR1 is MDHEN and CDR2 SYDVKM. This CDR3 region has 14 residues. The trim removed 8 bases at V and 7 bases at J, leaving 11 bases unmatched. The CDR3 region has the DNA TGTGCCAGCTACAACGCGGGAGTGTATAATGAGCAGTTCTTC. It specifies CASYNAGVYNEQFF.

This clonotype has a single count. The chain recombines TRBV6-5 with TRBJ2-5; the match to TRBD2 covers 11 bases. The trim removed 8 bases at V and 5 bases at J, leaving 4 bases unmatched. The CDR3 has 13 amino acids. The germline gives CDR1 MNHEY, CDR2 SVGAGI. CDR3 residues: CASGLAGYETQYF. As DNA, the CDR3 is TGTGCCAGCGGACTAGCGGGCTATGAGACCCAGTACTTC.

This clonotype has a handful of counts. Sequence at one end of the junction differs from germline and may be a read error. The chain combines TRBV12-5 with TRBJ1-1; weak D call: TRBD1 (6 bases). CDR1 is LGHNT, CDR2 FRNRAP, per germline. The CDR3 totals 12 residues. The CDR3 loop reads CASALGGVGSLF. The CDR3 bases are TGTGCTAGTGCTCTGGGGGGCGTTGGAAGCCTCTTT.

The CDR3 DNA reads as TGTGCCAGCAGTGCACACCACTCGAGGGGGAGAGAGACCCAGTACTTC. It specifies CASSAHHSRGRETQYF. The V call is TRBV25-1, the J call TRBJ2-5; possible D gene TRBD1, 6 bases. CDR3 length equals 16 residues. In germline, CDR1 is MGHDK, CDR2 SYGVNS. V shed 4 bases and J shed 4 bases, with 19 bases lying between them.

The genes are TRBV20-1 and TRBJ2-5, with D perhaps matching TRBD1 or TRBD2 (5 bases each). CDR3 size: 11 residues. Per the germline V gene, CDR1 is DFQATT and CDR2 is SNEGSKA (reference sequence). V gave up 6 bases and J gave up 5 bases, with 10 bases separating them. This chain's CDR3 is CSASEGETQYF. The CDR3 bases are TGCAGTGCCAGTGAGGGGGAGACCCAGTACTTC.

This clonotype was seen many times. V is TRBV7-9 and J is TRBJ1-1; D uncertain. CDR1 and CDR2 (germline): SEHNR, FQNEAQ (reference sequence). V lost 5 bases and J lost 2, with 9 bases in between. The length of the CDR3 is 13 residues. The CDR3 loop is CASSAQSNTEAFF. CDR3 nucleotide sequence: TGTGCCAGCAGCGCCCAGTCTAACACTGAAGCTTTCTTT.

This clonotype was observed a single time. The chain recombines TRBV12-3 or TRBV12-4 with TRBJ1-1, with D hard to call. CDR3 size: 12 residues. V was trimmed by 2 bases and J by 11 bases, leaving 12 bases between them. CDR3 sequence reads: CASSLNDPGAFF. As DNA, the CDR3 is TGTGCCAGCAGTTTAAATGACCCCGGGGCTTTCTTT.

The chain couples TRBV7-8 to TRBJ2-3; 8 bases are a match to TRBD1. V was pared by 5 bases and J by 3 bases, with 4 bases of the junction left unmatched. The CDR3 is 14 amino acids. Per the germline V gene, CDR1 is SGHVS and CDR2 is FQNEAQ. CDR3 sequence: CASSLRTGTDTQYF. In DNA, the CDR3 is TGTGCCAGCAGCCTAAGGACAGGGACAGATACGCAGTATTTT.

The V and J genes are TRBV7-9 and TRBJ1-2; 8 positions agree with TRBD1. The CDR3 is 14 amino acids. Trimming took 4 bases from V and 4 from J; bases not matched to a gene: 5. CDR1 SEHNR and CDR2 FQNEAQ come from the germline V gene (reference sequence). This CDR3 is CASSSGGQSYGYTF. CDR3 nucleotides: TGTGCCAGCAGCTCAGGGGGCCAGAGCTATGGCTACACCTTC.

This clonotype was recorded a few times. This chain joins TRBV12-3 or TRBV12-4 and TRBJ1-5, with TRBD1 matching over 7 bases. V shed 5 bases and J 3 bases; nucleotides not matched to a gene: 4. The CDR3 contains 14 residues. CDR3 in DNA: TGTGCCAGCAGTGAACAGGGGACCAATCAGCCCCAGCATTTT. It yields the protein CASSEQGTNQPQHF.

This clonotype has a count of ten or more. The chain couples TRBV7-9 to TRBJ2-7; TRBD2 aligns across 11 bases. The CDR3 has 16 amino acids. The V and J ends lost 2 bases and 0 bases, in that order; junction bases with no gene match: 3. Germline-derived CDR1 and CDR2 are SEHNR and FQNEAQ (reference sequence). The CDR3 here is CASSLRTSGSSYEQYF. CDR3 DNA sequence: TGTGCCAGCAGCTTAAGAACTAGCGGGAGCTCCTACGAGCAGTACTTC.

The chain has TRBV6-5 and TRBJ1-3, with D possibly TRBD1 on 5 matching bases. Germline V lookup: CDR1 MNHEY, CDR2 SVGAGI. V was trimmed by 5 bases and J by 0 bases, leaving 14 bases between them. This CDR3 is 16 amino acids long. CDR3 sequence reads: CASSPLVGLSGNTIYF. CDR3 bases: TGTGCCAGCAGTCCCCTGGTGGGGCTCTCTGGAAACACCATATATTTT.

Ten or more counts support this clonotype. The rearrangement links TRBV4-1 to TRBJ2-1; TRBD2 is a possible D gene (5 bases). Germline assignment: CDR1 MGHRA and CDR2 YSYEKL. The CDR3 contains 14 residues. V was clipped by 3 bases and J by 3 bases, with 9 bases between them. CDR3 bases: TGCGCCAGCAGCCACGCTGGACTCTACAATGAGCAGTTCTTC. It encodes CASSHAGLYNEQFF.

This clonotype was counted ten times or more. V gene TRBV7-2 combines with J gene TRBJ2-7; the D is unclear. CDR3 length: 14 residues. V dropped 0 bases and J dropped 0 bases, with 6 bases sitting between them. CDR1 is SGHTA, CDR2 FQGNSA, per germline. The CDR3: CASSLAESSYEQYF. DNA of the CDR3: TGTGCCAGCAGCTTAGCGGAGTCCTCCTACGAGCAGTACTTC.

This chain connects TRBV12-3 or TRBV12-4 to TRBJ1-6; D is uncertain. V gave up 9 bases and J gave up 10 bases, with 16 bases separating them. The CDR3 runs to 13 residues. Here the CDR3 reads CASKGAKESPLHF. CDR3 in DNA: TGTGCCAGTAAGGGCGCGAAAGAATCACCCCTCCACTTT.

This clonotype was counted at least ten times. This chain's CDR3 is CASTSGGGRSAEAFF. The CDR3 region has the DNA TGTGCCAGCACCTCGGGGGGGGGGCGAAGCGCTGAAGCTTTCTTT. The chain couples TRBV7-2 to TRBJ1-1, with a weak D call TRBD1 (6 bases). This CDR3 is 15 amino acids long. Germline lookup yields CDR1 SGHTA and CDR2 FQGNSA. Trimming cost V 7 bases and J 6 bases, with 21 bases left between them. Full variable domain (rest looked up from reference TRBV7-2 and TRBJ1-1): GAGVSQSPSNKVTEKGKDVELRCDPISGHTALYWYRQSLGQGLEFLIYFQGNSAPDKSGLPSDRFSAERTGGSVSTLTIQRTQQEDSAVYLCASTSGGGRSAEAFFGQGTRLTVV.

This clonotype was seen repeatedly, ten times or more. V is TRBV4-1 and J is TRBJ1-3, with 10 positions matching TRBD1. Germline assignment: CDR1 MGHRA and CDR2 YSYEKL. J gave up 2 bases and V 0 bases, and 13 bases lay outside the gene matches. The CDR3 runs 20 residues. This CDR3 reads CASSQEFWDRGTLAGNTIYF. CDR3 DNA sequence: TGCGCCAGCAGCCAAGAATTCTGGGACAGGGGTACACTCGCTGGAAACACCATATATTTT.

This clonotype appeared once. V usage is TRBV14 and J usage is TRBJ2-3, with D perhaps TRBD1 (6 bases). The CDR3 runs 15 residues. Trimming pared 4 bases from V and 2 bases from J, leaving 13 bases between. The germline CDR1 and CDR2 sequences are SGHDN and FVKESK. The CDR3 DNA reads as TGTGCCAGCAGCCCCCGGACAGTGGCCACAGATACGCAGTATTTT. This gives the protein CASSPRTVATDTQYF.